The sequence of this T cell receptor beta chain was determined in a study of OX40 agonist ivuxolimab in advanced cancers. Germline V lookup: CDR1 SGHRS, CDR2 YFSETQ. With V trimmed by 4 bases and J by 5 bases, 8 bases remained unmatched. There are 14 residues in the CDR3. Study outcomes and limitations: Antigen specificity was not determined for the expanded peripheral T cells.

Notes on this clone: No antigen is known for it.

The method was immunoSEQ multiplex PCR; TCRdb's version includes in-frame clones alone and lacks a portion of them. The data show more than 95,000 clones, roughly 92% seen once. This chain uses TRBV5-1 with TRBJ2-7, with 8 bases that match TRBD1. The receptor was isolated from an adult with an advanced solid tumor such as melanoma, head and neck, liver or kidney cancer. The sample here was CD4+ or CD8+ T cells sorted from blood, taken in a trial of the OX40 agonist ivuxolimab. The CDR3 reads CASSPGTGIDEQYF. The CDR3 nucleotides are TGCGCCAGCAGCCCCGGGACAGGCATCGACGAGCAGTACTTC.